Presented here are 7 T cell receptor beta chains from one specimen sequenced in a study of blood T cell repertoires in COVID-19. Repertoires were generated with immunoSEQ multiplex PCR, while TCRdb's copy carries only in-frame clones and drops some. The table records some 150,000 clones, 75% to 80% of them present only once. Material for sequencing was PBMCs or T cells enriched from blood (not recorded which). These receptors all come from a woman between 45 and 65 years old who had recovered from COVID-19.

CDR3 sequence (DNA): TGTGCCAGCAGAGTGGGGCCCGAGAACACCGGGGAGCTGTTTTTT. It encodes CASRVGPENTGELFF. J is TRBJ2-2 and V is TRBV9; a possible D gene is TRBD1 (5 bases). The V end lost 5 bases, the J end lost 1 base, and 12 bases lay between the germline ends. Looked up from germline, CDR1 is SGDLS and CDR2 is YYNGEE. The CDR3 length is 15 residues.

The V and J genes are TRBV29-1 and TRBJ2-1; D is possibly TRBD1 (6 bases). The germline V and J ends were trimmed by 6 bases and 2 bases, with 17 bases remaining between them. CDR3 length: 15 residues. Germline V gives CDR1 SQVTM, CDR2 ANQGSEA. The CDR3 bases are TGCAGCGTCGTGGGTAGGACAGCGCCCTACAATGAGCAGTTCTTC. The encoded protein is CSVVGRTAPYNEQFF.

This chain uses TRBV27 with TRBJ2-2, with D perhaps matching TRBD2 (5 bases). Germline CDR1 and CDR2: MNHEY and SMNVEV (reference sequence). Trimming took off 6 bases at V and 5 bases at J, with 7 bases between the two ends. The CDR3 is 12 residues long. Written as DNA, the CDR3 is TGTGCCAGCAGCCCGGGAACCGGGGAGCTGTTTTTT. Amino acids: CASSPGTGELFF.

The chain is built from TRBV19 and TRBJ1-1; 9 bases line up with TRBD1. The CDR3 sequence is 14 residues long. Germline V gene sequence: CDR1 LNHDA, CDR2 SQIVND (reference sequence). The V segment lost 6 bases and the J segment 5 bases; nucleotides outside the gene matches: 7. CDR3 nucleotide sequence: TGTGCCAGTAGAACACAGGGGGCGAGAACTGAAGCTTTCTTT. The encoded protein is CASRTQGARTEAFF.

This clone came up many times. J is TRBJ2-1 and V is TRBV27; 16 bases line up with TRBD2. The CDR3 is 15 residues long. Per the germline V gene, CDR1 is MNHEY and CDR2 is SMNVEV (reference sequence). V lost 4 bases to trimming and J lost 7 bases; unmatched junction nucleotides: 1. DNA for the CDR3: TGTGCCAGCAGTTCGGGACTAGCGGGGGGGAATGAGCAGTTCTTC. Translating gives CASSSGLAGGNEQFF.

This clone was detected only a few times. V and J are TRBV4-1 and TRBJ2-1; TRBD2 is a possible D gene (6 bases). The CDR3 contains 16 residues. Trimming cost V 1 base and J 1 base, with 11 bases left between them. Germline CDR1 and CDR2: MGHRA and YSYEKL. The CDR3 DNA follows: TGCGCCAGCAGCCAAGGTGGGGGGAAGTCCTACAATGAGCAGTTCTTC. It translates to CASSQGGGKSYNEQFF.

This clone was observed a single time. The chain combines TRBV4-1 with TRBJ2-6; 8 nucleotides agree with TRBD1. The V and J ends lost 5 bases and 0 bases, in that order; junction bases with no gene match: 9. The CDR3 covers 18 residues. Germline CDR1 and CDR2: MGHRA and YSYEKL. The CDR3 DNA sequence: TGCGCCAGCAGCGCTGCGGGACAGGTGCGCTCTGGGGCCAACGTCCTGACTTTC. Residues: CASSAAGQVRSGANVLTF.